What follows are 29 T cell receptor beta chains derived from one specimen sequenced in a study of cytomegalovirus exposure and HLA in healthy donors (TCRdb year 2017). The receptor library was made with the immunoSEQ multiplex PCR assay. The multiplex PCR relied on a mix of 60 forward primers for TCR Vbeta segments and 13 reverse primers for TCR Jbeta segments. TCRdb mirrors the immuneACCESS table, restricted to in-frame sequences. Some clones are absent from its copies; in checked studies, under half trace to an unresolved V gene, and the reason for the others is unknown. A total of around 190,000 clones appear in this sample, over 65% of them only once. The top ten clones comprise around 3.6% of the sample. The sample consisted of PBMCs. The receptor source for this set is a man aged 40-49 years in good health and CMV-seropositive.

This clone was seen once. The chain uses TRBV5-1 and TRBJ1-2; a weak D match, TRBD1 (5 bases). CDR1 and CDR2 from the germline V gene are SGHRS and YFSETQ. This CDR3 is built from 14 residues. With 3 bases removed from V and 4 bases from J, the gap between germline ends came to 13 bases. The CDR3 loop reads CASSSLGVAYGYTF. Written as DNA, the CDR3 is TGCGCCAGCAGCTCCCTAGGGGTCGCCTATGGCTACACCTTC.

This CDR3 reads CASSLSRGTDTQYF. The CDR3 DNA follows: TGTGCCAGCAGTTTATCTCGGGGCACAGATACGCAGTATTTT. This chain connects TRBV27 to TRBJ2-3; D gene unclear. Germline V CDR1 and CDR2: MNHEY, SMNVEV (reference sequence). This CDR3 is 14 amino acids long. Between the trimmed V and J ends, which lost 0 bases and 1 base, there was a span of 5 bases.

This clone was observed a few times. The chain is built from TRBV4-1 and TRBJ1-5; no definite D call. The CDR3 sequence is 16 residues long. Germline values: CDR1 MGHRA, CDR2 YSYEKL. Between the trimmed V and J ends, which lost 1 base and 3 bases, there was a span of 13 bases. The CDR3 sequence is CASSQAPLGLNQPQHF. CDR3 coding DNA: TGCGCCAGCAGCCAAGCGCCCCTCGGACTCAATCAGCCCCAGCATTTT.

The V gene is TRBV9, the J gene TRBJ1-1, with 7 nucleotides matching TRBD1. The V and J ends lost 2 bases and 0 bases, in that order; junction bases with no gene match: 4. Germline CDR1 is SGDLS and CDR2 is YYNGEE. This CDR3 has 15 residues. The CDR3 coding sequence is TGTGCCAGCAGCGTGGGGACAGATATGAACACTGAAGCTTTCTTT. Translating gives CASSVGTDMNTEAFF.

This rearrangement joins TRBV19 to TRBJ2-1; 12 bases are a match to TRBD2. After removal of 3 bases from V and 7 bases from J, the junction contained 7 bases not matched to a gene. The CDR3 totals 16 residues. Per the germline V gene, CDR1 is LNHDA and CDR2 is SQIVND (reference sequence). For the CDR3, the DNA is TGTGCCAGTAGTATTCCGGGACTAGCGGGCAATAATGAGCAGTTCTTC. The encoded protein is CASSIPGLAGNNEQFF.

In this sample, this clone turned up once. This chain connects TRBV7-6 to TRBJ1-5; tentative D call: TRBD1 (5 bases). V dropped 5 bases and J dropped 10 bases, with 18 bases sitting between them. Germline values: CDR1 SGHVS, CDR2 FNYEAQ. This CDR3 is built from 14 residues. This CDR3 is CASSLGTGDEPQHF. CDR3 bases: TGTGCCAGCAGCCTGGGGACGGGAGACGAACCCCAGCATTTT.

This rearrangement joins TRBV6-6 to TRBJ2-2; weak D call: TRBD2 (6 bases). The CDR3 runs 15 residues. Trimming took 5 bases from V and 5 from J, leaving 15 bases between them. Per the germline V gene, CDR1 is MNHNY and CDR2 is SVGAGI (reference sequence). In DNA form, the CDR3 reads TGTGCCAGCAGTACGGCGGCGGGGCCAACCGGGGAGCTGTTTTTT. Its protein product is CASSTAAGPTGELFF.

The J gene is TRBJ2-3, the V gene TRBV19, with TRBD1 matching over 8 bases. Germline V gene data show CDR1 as LNHDA and CDR2 as SQIVND (reference sequence). CDR3 length: 13 residues. Trimming cost V 7 bases and J 4 bases; bases outside gene matches: 4. CDR3: CASNEQGADTQYF. CDR3 coding DNA: TGTGCCAGTAACGAACAGGGGGCAGATACGCAGTATTTT.

The gene calls are TRBV10-3 and TRBJ2-7; 11 bases fit TRBD1. Germline trimming cut 6 bases from V and 3 bases from J; bases unmatched to any gene: 4. Germline CDR1 and CDR2: ENHRY and SYGVKD. The CDR3 spans 14 residues. This CDR3 reads CAIRTGTGGYEQYF. Here the CDR3 DNA reads TGTGCCATCAGAACCGGGACAGGGGGCTACGAGCAGTACTTC.

Comment on this clone: The same CDR3 is also encoded by other DNA sequences in this sample. The V and J genes are TRBV5-1 and TRBJ2-3, with a weak D call TRBD2 (7 bases). Germline CDR1 is SGHRS and CDR2 is YFSETQ. V lost 2 bases and J 1 base, leaving 8 bases between the germline ends. The CDR3 has 14 residues. Written as DNA, the CDR3 is TGCGCCAGCAGCTTAGGGGGGGGCACAGATACGCAGTATTTT. This gives the protein CASSLGGGTDTQYF.

The rearrangement links TRBV7-8 to TRBJ1-2; D gene unclear. CDR1 is SGHVS, CDR2 FQNEAQ, per germline. V lost 1 base and J lost 2, with 8 bases in between. The CDR3 has 14 amino acids. The CDR3 sequence is CASSLDVGNYGYTF. CDR3 coding DNA: TGTGCCAGCAGCTTAGACGTCGGGAACTATGGCTACACCTTC.

The V and J genes are TRBV5-4 and TRBJ2-7; TRBD2 agrees at 12 bases. Germline V lookup: CDR1 SGHNT, CDR2 YYREEE (reference sequence). The ends lost 5 bases at V and 5 bases at J; junction bases unmatched: 11. The CDR3 is 16 amino acids. The chain's CDR3 is CASSLLTASGRDEQYF. CDR3 coding DNA: TGTGCCAGCAGTCTACTGACGGCTAGCGGGAGGGACGAGCAGTACTTC.

V is TRBV6-5 and J is TRBJ2-5; 7 positions agree with TRBD2. There are 14 residues in the CDR3. CDR1 MNHEY and CDR2 SVGAGI come from the germline V gene. J gave up 4 bases and V 4 bases, and 6 bases lay outside the gene matches. The CDR3, as DNA: TGTGCCAGCAGTTCAAAACTAGCGATAGAGACCCAGTACTTC. Its protein is CASSSKLAIETQYF.

The gene calls are TRBV6-5 and TRBJ2-7; D possibly corresponds to TRBD2 (5 bases). The CDR3 is 15 residues long. V dropped 0 bases and J dropped 1 base, with 10 bases sitting between them. Germline loops: CDR1 MNHEY, CDR2 SVGAGI. CDR3 nucleotide sequence: TGTGCCAGCAGTTACTCGCGTCGGGAATCCTACGAGCAGTACTTC. Translation gives CASSYSRRESYEQYF.

The CDR3 sequence is CASSLALPTYNEQFF. For the CDR3, the DNA is TGTGCCAGCAGCTTGGCTCTCCCTACTTACAATGAGCAGTTCTTC. The rearrangement joins TRBV5-5 to TRBJ2-1, with D unclear. The CDR3 length is 15 residues. Trimming pared 0 bases from V and 4 bases from J, leaving 11 bases between. CDR1 and CDR2 (germline): SGHKS, YYEKEE (reference sequence). Together with reference TRBV5-5 and TRBJ2-1, the CDR3 gives the full variable domain: DAGVTQSPTHLIKTRGQQVTLRCSPISGHKSVSWYQQVLGQGPQFIFQYYEKEERGRGNFPDRFSARQFPNYSSELNVNALLLGDSALYLCASSLALPTYNEQFFGPGTRLTVL.

V usage is TRBV2 and J usage is TRBJ2-2, with D maybe TRBD1 (6 bases). V gave up 6 bases and J gave up 5 bases, with 7 bases separating them. Germline CDR1 reads SNHLY; CDR2 reads FYNNEI. CDR3 length: 12 residues. CDR3 sequence: CASSRGTGELFF. In DNA form, the CDR3 reads TGTGCCAGCAGCAGGGGTACCGGGGAGCTGTTTTTT.

The rearrangement joins TRBV6-5 to TRBJ2-3, with a weak D call TRBD1 (6 bases). The CDR3 has 14 amino acids. V was cut by 0 bases and J by 4 bases, with 8 bases left in between. In germline, CDR1 is MNHEY, CDR2 SVGAGI. The CDR3 spells CASSYSGTPDTQYF. The CDR3 nucleotides are TGTGCCAGCAGTTACTCGGGGACACCAGATACGCAGTATTTT.

The chain is built from TRBV25-1 and TRBJ2-3, with D possibly being TRBD1 (5 bases). Trimming removed 3 bases from V and 2 bases from J, with 15 bases in between. Germline V CDR1 and CDR2: MGHDK, SYGVNS. This CDR3 has 16 residues. The CDR3 DNA reads TGTGCCAGCAGTGATGGGGCAGACACCTTCACAGATACGCAGTATTTT. Translation: CASSDGADTFTDTQYF.

This chain joins TRBV7-2 and TRBJ2-7, with 12 positions matching TRBD2. V lost 1 base and J lost 1; bases outside the gene matches: 2. The CDR3 contains 16 residues. Looked up from germline, CDR1 is SGHTA and CDR2 is FQGNSA. CDR3 DNA sequence: TGTGCCAGCAGCTTAGACGGGACTAGCGGGTCCTACGAGCAGTACTTC. Translating it yields CASSLDGTSGSYEQYF.

V gene TRBV10-1 combines with J gene TRBJ2-1, with 9 bases identical to TRBD2. Germline V CDR1 and CDR2: WNHNN, SYGVQD (reference sequence). V was pared by 11 bases and J by 2 bases, with 10 bases of the junction left unmatched. The CDR3 loop spans 15 amino acids. In DNA, the CDR3 is TGCGCCGGCTTAATAGCGGGAGTACCCTACAATGAGCAGTTCTTC. It is translated as CAGLIAGVPYNEQFF.

V and J are TRBV18 and TRBJ2-1, with D tentatively TRBD2 (5 bases). V was shortened by 4 bases and J by 4 bases, with 11 bases between the two germline ends. CDR1 and CDR2 (germline): KGHSH, LQKENI. This CDR3 comprises 14 residues. CDR3 sequence (DNA): TGTGCCAGCTCACAAGCGGAGATTTACAATGAGCAGTTCTTC. Translating it yields CASSQAEIYNEQFF.

This chain's CDR3 is CASSERGQNYGYTF. In DNA form, the CDR3 reads TGTGCCAGCAGTGAAAGGGGACAGAACTATGGCTACACCTTC. The chain carries TRBV2 and TRBJ1-2, with 7 bases matching TRBD1. Germline V CDR1 and CDR2: SNHLY, FYNNEI. The CDR3 covers 14 residues. With 2 bases clipped from V and 2 bases from J, the junction kept 2 bases outside the gene matches.

The chain recombines TRBV7-9 with TRBJ2-5; tentative D call: TRBD1 (6 bases). The V gene lost 1 base and the J gene lost 4 bases, with 7 bases spanning the gap. CDR1 is SEHNR, CDR2 FQNEAQ, per germline (reference sequence). This CDR3 spans 13 amino acids. CDR3 coding DNA: TGTGCCAGCAGCTTAGGGGGGCGAGAGACCCAGTACTTC. This gives the protein CASSLGGRETQYF.

A few counts support this clone. J is TRBJ1-4 and V is TRBV25-1; a weak D match, TRBD1 (5 bases). Germline V gives CDR1 MGHDK, CDR2 SYGVNS. Trimming cost V 6 bases and J 6 bases, with 17 bases left between them. The CDR3 runs to 15 residues. The CDR3 DNA is TGTGCCAGCAGCCCCAAGGGCGGGGCGGATGAAAAACTGTTTTTT. It is translated as CASSPKGGADEKLFF.

The J gene is TRBJ1-2, the V gene TRBV6-6; D gene unclear. V was cut by 4 bases and J by 6 bases, with 12 bases left in between. CDR1 is MNHNY, CDR2 SVGAGI, per germline (reference sequence). This CDR3 contains 13 residues. CDR3 region: CASSSGEPNGYTF. CDR3 bases: TGTGCCAGCAGTTCCGGGGAACCCAATGGCTACACCTTC.

The V call is TRBV6-6, the J call TRBJ2-3, with 9 bases matching TRBD2. The CDR3 has 15 amino acids. The germline V gene encodes CDR1 MNHNY and CDR2 SVGAGI (reference sequence). With 5 bases clipped from V and 4 bases from J, the junction kept 7 bases outside the gene matches. The chain's CDR3 is CASSRGLARADTQYF. CDR3 sequence (DNA): TGTGCCAGCAGTAGAGGACTAGCGAGGGCAGATACGCAGTATTTT.

This clone has only one observation. The genes are TRBV4-1 and TRBJ2-1; 9 bases line up with TRBD2. Germline V lookup: CDR1 MGHRA, CDR2 YSYEKL. This CDR3 is 16 amino acids long. With V trimmed by 3 bases and J by 4 bases, 7 bases remained unmatched. The CDR3 coding sequence is TGCGCCAGCAGCCAGACTTCCCTAGCGGGATACAATGAGCAGTTCTTC. It encodes CASSQTSLAGYNEQFF.

The chain recombines TRBV6-1 with TRBJ1-4; unclear D gene. Trimming pared 10 bases from V and 8 bases from J, leaving 17 bases between. The CDR3 runs to 13 residues. Germline values: CDR1 MNHNS, CDR2 SASEGT. CDR3 amino acids: CANPRCEGEKLFF. The DNA of the CDR3 is TGTGCCAACCCCCGATGTGAGGGCGAAAAACTGTTTTTT.

This chain joins TRBV5-1 and TRBJ1-2; D is possibly TRBD1 (6 bases). Germline V gene sequence: CDR1 SGHRS, CDR2 YFSETQ. The V end was cut by 1 base, the J end by 3 bases, with 28 bases between. The CDR3 is 20 residues long. For the CDR3, the DNA is TGCGCCAGCAGCTTGAGGGGGGGGCGACAGGAAGGGGGGAGGGACTATGGCTACACCTTC. Translating it yields CASSLRGGRQEGGRDYGYTF.